The 27 T cell receptor beta chains below all came from one sample that was sequenced in a study of CD8 T cells in Susac syndrome. A quantity of roughly 0.5 to 1 ug RNA underwent reverse transcription using random hexamers. TCRdb re-derived calls from the immunoSEQ multiplex PCR reads in MiXCR, one entry per CDR3 protein. Among under 200,000 distinct CDR3 sequences listed, 85% to 95% were seen once. The source material was CD8+ T cells from PBMCs. Receptors originate from a human donor with multiple sclerosis.

The CDR3 reads CASSLRRAPWETQYF. CDR3 bases: TGTGCCAGCAGTTTAAGGAGGGCCCCCTGGGAGACCCAGTACTTC. The chain has TRBV27 and TRBJ2-5; D perhaps matches TRBD2 (6 bases). Germline CDR1 reads MNHEY; CDR2 reads SMNVEV (reference sequence). Deletions cut 2 bases from V and 5 bases from J, with 15 bases between. The CDR3 consists of 15 residues.

V is TRBV29-1 and J is TRBJ2-7; TRBD1 matches at 9 bases. V was pared by 3 bases and J by 3 bases, with 6 bases of the junction left unmatched. The length of the CDR3 is 14 residues. Per the germline V gene, CDR1 is SQVTM and CDR2 is ANQGSEA. CDR3 DNA: TGCAGCGTTGAGGGTCCGGGACAGGGCTACGAGCAGTACTTC. Translating gives CSVEGPGQGYEQYF.

V is TRBV6-5 and J is TRBJ2-5; TRBD2 might be the D (6 bases). CDR1 MNHEY and CDR2 SVGAGI come from the germline V gene. This CDR3 region has 14 residues. The V gene lost 7 bases and the J gene lost 7 bases, with 19 bases spanning the gap. CDR3 residues: CASIGGLPLGTQYF. CDR3 coding DNA: TGTGCCAGCATAGGAGGGCTTCCCCTTGGGACCCAGTACTTC.

The chain recombines TRBV30 with TRBJ2-3; the D gene is possibly TRBD2 (6 bases). The CDR3 length is 14 residues. Germline CDR1 and CDR2: GTSNPN and SVGIG (reference sequence). V shed 0 bases and J shed 2 bases, with 9 bases lying between them. The chain's CDR3 is CAWSVTGATDTQYF. The CDR3 DNA is TGTGCCTGGAGTGTAACGGGAGCCACAGATACGCAGTATTTT.

The rearrangement uses TRBV29-1 and TRBJ1-2, with D perhaps TRBD1 (5 bases). Germline V gives CDR1 SQVTM, CDR2 ANQGSEA. This CDR3 region has 12 residues. V lost 4 bases to trimming and J lost 2 bases, with 8 bases between them. The DNA for the CDR3 is TGCAGCGTTGTCCGGGACAACTATGGCTACACCTTC. It specifies CSVVRDNYGYTF.

The rearrangement uses TRBV3-1 and TRBJ2-7; 7 bases are a match to TRBD2. The CDR3 loop spans 17 amino acids. CDR1 is LGHDT and CDR2 is YNNKEL in the germline V gene (reference sequence). V gave up 1 base and J gave up 3 bases; unmatched junction bases: 12. The CDR3 here is CASSQGGSDLFFYEQYF. CDR3 nucleotide sequence: TGTGCCAGCAGCCAAGGCGGGAGCGATCTGTTTTTCTACGAGCAGTACTTC.

The chain joins TRBV20-1 to TRBJ2-5; D is unresolved. Germline assignment: CDR1 DFQATT and CDR2 SNEGSKA (reference sequence). The CDR3 is made up of 15 amino acids. Deletions cut 0 bases from V and 0 bases from J, with 11 bases between. In DNA form, the CDR3 reads TGCAGTGCTAGAGACGGTACACGGTACCAAGAGACCCAGTACTTC. This translates into CSARDGTRYQETQYF.

This chain joins TRBV11-2 and TRBJ2-3; weak D call: TRBD1 (5 bases). The CDR3 is made up of 16 amino acids. Germline V gene lookup returns CDR1 SGHAT and CDR2 FQNNGV. Deletions cut 0 bases from V and 4 bases from J, with 14 bases between. CDR3 in DNA: TGTGCCAGCAGCTTAGACTACCAAGACAGACCAGATACGCAGTATTTT. It specifies CASSLDYQDRPDTQYF.

In DNA form, the CDR3 reads TGCAGCGTTGTCACAGGGTACACTGAAGCTTTCTTT. Amino acid sequence: CSVVTGYTEAFF. V usage is TRBV29-1 and J usage is TRBJ1-1; tentative D call: TRBD1 (6 bases). The CDR3 is 12 residues long. The germline V and J ends were trimmed by 4 bases and 3 bases, with 9 bases remaining between them. Germline V gives CDR1 SQVTM, CDR2 ANQGSEA.

The chain couples TRBV28 to TRBJ2-3, with D possibly TRBD1 on 6 matching bases. Germline lookup yields CDR1 MDHEN and CDR2 SYDVKM. Trimming stripped 2 bases from V and 5 bases from J, with 11 bases between. The CDR3 has 14 residues. The CDR3 DNA follows: TGTGCCAGCAGTTTACAGGGGCTTCAAGATACGCAGTATTTT. The encoded protein is CASSLQGLQDTQYF.

This clonotype was counted once. The chain carries TRBV2 and TRBJ2-7; D unresolved. Germline V CDR1 and CDR2: SNHLY, FYNNEI. V was cut by 3 bases and J by 2 bases, with 14 bases left in between. The CDR3 extends over 15 amino acids. CDR3 coding DNA: TGTGCCAGCAGTGAGTGGCAGGATGCGACCTACGAGCAGTACTTC. Encoded protein: CASSEWQDATYEQYF.

This chain uses TRBV9 with TRBJ2-1; 9 positions agree with TRBD1. Unmatched junction bases numbered 4, after V lost 3 bases and J lost 6 bases. Germline lookup yields CDR1 SGDLS and CDR2 YYNGEE. This CDR3 contains 14 residues. In nucleotides, the CDR3 is TGTGCCAGCAGCGCCGACAGGGGGGGCAATGAGCAGTTCTTC. Translating it yields CASSADRGGNEQFF. Together with reference TRBV9 and TRBJ2-1, the CDR3 gives the full variable domain: DSGVTQTPKHLITATGQRVTLRCSPRSGDLSVYWYQQSLDQGLQFLIQYYNGEERAKGNILERFSAQQFPDLHSELNLSSLELGDSALYFCASSADRGGNEQFFGPGTRLTVL.

The gene calls are TRBV6-5 and TRBJ1-2; unclear D gene. V was clipped by 0 bases and J by 6 bases, with 8 bases between them. The germline gives CDR1 MNHEY, CDR2 SVGAGI. This CDR3 spans 13 amino acids. The DNA for the CDR3 is TGTGCCAGCAGTTACTCCCGTGGGGATGGCTACACCTTC. Translating gives CASSYSRGDGYTF.

The rearrangement joins TRBV5-1 to TRBJ2-7, with TRBD1 identical over 10 bases. This CDR3 is 17 amino acids long. With 4 bases clipped from V and 1 base from J, the junction kept 11 bases outside the gene matches. Germline V gene sequence: CDR1 SGHRS, CDR2 YFSETQ. Written as DNA, the CDR3 is TGCGCCAGCAGCCTCACCCCGGGACAGGGGTTATCCTACGAGCAGTACTTC. This translates into CASSLTPGQGLSYEQYF.

The CDR3 reads CASSFPSSEAFF. The DNA of the CDR3 is TGTGCCAGCAGCTTTCCGTCGTCTGAAGCTTTCTTT. V is TRBV7-6 and J is TRBJ1-1, with D hard to call. From germline, CDR1 is SGHVS and CDR2 FNYEAQ. This CDR3 comprises 12 residues. V was clipped by 3 bases and J by 6 bases, with 8 bases between them.

CDR3 nucleotides: TGCAGCGTTCCGACGGGACAGGGTGGGAGCACTGAAGCTTTCTTT. It codes for CSVPTGQGGSTEAFF. The chain combines TRBV29-1 with TRBJ1-1; 9 nucleotides align to TRBD1. V shed 5 bases and J 4 bases; nucleotides not matched to a gene: 11. CDR3 size: 15 residues. Looked up from germline, CDR1 is SQVTM and CDR2 is ANQGSEA.

CDR3 in amino acids: CASSITSASYEQYF. CDR3 nucleotides: TGTGCCAGCAGTATAACTAGCGCCTCCTACGAGCAGTACTTC. This chain joins TRBV2 and TRBJ2-7; TRBD2 agrees at 7 bases. There are 14 residues in the CDR3. V dropped 5 bases and J dropped 0; count of bases not matched to a gene: 4. CDR1 is SNHLY, CDR2 FYNNEI, per germline.

The chain couples TRBV4-2 to TRBJ1-1, with a tentative D call TRBD1 (5 bases). The V end was cut by 4 bases, the J end by 8 bases, with 17 bases between. From germline, CDR1 is LGHNA and CDR2 YNFKEQ. The CDR3 contains 14 residues. The CDR3 sequence is CASSPERGGGEAFF. The CDR3 DNA reads as TGTGCCAGCAGCCCCGAACGTGGCGGGGGGGAAGCTTTCTTT.

The chain uses TRBV14 and TRBJ1-1, with D possibly TRBD1 on 6 matching bases. Deletions cut 2 bases from V and 8 bases from J, with 12 bases between. The CDR3 has 13 amino acids. Germline V gene data show CDR1 as SGHDN and CDR2 as FVKESK. CDR3 in amino acids: CASSQFWGREAFF. CDR3 DNA sequence: TGTGCCAGCAGCCAATTTTGGGGGCGAGAAGCTTTCTTT.

The J gene is TRBJ2-1, the V gene TRBV2; the D gene could be TRBD1 or TRBD2 (5 bases each). With 6 bases removed from V and 0 bases from J, the gap between germline ends came to 18 bases. The germline V gene has CDR1 SNHLY and CDR2 FYNNEI. The CDR3 loop spans 17 amino acids. The CDR3: CASSMRDPLSSYNEQFF. In DNA, the CDR3 is TGTGCCAGCAGCATGAGGGACCCACTAAGCTCCTACAATGAGCAGTTCTTC.

This clonotype was recorded a few times. CDR3 region: CASSQAGTDYNEQFF. CDR3 sequence (DNA): TGCGCCAGCAGCCAGGCCGGGACGGACTACAATGAGCAGTTCTTC. The V and J genes are TRBV4-1 and TRBJ2-1; perhaps D is TRBD1 or TRBD2 (5 bases each). The germline CDR1 and CDR2 sequences are MGHRA and YSYEKL. The CDR3 is 15 residues long. V gave up 3 bases and J gave up 3 bases, with 12 bases separating them.

A single count supports this clonotype. The chain is built from TRBV20-1 and TRBJ2-1; 12 bases agree with TRBD2. In germline, CDR1 is DFQATT, CDR2 SNEGSKA (reference sequence). V lost 3 bases, J lost 8 bases, and 8 bases stayed unmatched. The CDR3 has 15 amino acids. CDR3 nucleotides: TGCAGTGCTAGCCTCCTAGCGGGGGGGGTAGATGAGCAGTTCTTC. Residues: CSASLLAGGVDEQFF.

V usage is TRBV5-1 and J usage is TRBJ2-7; possible D gene TRBD2, 6 bases. This CDR3 region has 15 residues. Trimming shortened V by 3 bases and J by 2 bases, and 15 bases separated the two germline ends. CDR1 is SGHRS and CDR2 is YFSETQ in the germline V gene. The CDR3 sequence: CASSYHPSDAYEQYF. The CDR3 DNA is TGCGCCAGCAGCTACCACCCTAGCGACGCCTACGAGCAGTACTTC.

J is TRBJ1-6 and V is TRBV7-9, with TRBD1 matching over 7 bases. CDR1 SEHNR and CDR2 FQNEAQ come from the germline V gene (reference sequence). Trimming removed 11 bases from V and 7 bases from J; junction bases left unmatched: 5. The CDR3 runs 12 residues. The CDR3 DNA sequence: TGTGCCGTCCAGGGGGGCAATTCACCCCTCCACTTT. This codes for CAVQGGNSPLHF.

This chain joins TRBV7-3 and TRBJ2-3; 7 bases are a match to TRBD2. CDR1 is SGHTA and CDR2 is FQGTGA in the germline V gene. This CDR3 has 14 amino acids. The ends lost 5 bases at V and 2 bases at J; junction bases unmatched: 4. The CDR3 reads CASSPGGSTDTQYF. In DNA, the CDR3 is TGTGCCAGCAGCCCGGGGGGATCCACAGATACGCAGTATTTT.

The CDR3 sequence: CASSLVSWQETQYF. For the CDR3, the DNA is TGTGCCAGCAGCTTAGTCAGTTGGCAAGAGACCCAGTACTTC. The chain carries TRBV7-2 and TRBJ2-5, with D unclear. Trimming pared 1 base from V and 2 bases from J, leaving 8 bases between. This CDR3 contains 14 residues. Per germline, CDR1 SGHTA and CDR2 FQGNSA.

The gene calls are TRBV14 and TRBJ1-2; D ambiguous. CDR3 length equals 15 residues. Deletions cut 2 bases from V and 2 bases from J, with 12 bases between. Germline CDR1 and CDR2: SGHDN and FVKESK. The CDR3, as DNA: TGTGCCAGCAGCCAACGACATTGGGTAAACTATGGCTACACCTTC. Encoded protein: CASSQRHWVNYGYTF.